The 31 T cell receptor beta chains below come from one sample, sequenced in a study of blood T cell repertoires in COVID-19. Assay: immunoSEQ multiplex PCR; the TCRdb copy retains only in-frame clones and omits some. Found here are some 60,000 clones, around nine tenths of them singletons; the top ten hold more than 0.9%. Sequencing was done on a sample of peripheral blood. Receptors were obtained from a man in his 70s with acute or convalescent COVID-19.

The genes are TRBV11-2 and TRBJ2-2; D is undetermined. The CDR3 has 12 amino acids. Between the trimmed V and J ends, which lost 4 bases and 7 bases, there was a span of 7 bases. The germline V gene has CDR1 SGHAT and CDR2 FQNNGV. The CDR3 coding sequence is TGTGCCAGCAGCTCGTCAGTCGGGGAGCTGTTTTTT. As protein: CASSSSVGELFF.

The chain uses TRBV7-9 and TRBJ1-5; 11 positions match TRBD1. Trimming at V came to 1 base and at J to 6 bases, leaving 14 bases not matched to a gene. This CDR3 is 19 amino acids long. In germline, CDR1 is SEHNR, CDR2 FQNEAQ (reference sequence). CDR3 protein: CASSLELDGTGGQIQPQHF. DNA for the CDR3: TGTGCCAGCAGCTTAGAATTAGACGGGACAGGGGGACAGATTCAGCCCCAGCATTTT.

This clone occurred once. The V and J genes are TRBV10-3 and TRBJ2-1; TRBD2 matches at 7 bases. CDR3 length: 13 amino acids. Per germline, CDR1 ENHRY and CDR2 SYGVKD. After removal of 8 bases from V and 3 bases from J, the junction contained 4 bases not matched to a gene. The CDR3 DNA follows: TGTGCCATCCGCGGGAGTATCTACAATGAGCAGTTCTTC. Protein sequence: CAIRGSIYNEQFF.

V usage is TRBV11-2 and J usage is TRBJ1-5; no definite D call. From germline, CDR1 is SGHAT and CDR2 FQNNGV. CDR3 length equals 15 residues. V lost 1 base and J 7 bases, leaving 14 bases between the germline ends. The CDR3 here is CASSLVGGPGQPQHF. DNA for the CDR3: TGTGCCAGCAGCTTAGTGGGTGGGCCCGGCCAGCCCCAGCATTTT.

The chain carries TRBV6-6 and TRBJ1-3; D uncertain. Germline loops: CDR1 MNHNY, CDR2 SVGAGI (reference sequence). This CDR3 has 17 amino acids. The ends were cut back, 5 bases at V and 0 bases at J, with 17 bases in the middle. The CDR3 protein is CASSRVGSRGSGNTIYF. CDR3 nucleotides: TGTGCCAGCAGTCGCGTTGGGTCGCGAGGCTCTGGAAACACCATATATTTT.

The rearrangement uses TRBV7-9 and TRBJ2-1; D perhaps matches TRBD2 (5 bases). CDR3 length: 15 residues. V dropped 3 bases and J dropped 2 bases, with 11 bases sitting between them. Germline assignment: CDR1 SEHNR and CDR2 FQNEAQ (reference sequence). CDR3 coding DNA: TGTGCCAGCAGCTTCACTAGATTAGCCTACAATGAGCAGTTCTTC. Protein product: CASSFTRLAYNEQFF.

The rearrangement links TRBV18 to TRBJ2-7; 7 positions match TRBD1. V dropped 6 bases and J dropped 5; count of bases not matched to a gene: 4. The CDR3 extends over 12 amino acids. Per germline, CDR1 KGHSH and CDR2 LQKENI. CDR3 sequence reads: CASSRDRNEQYF. CDR3 DNA sequence: TGTGCCAGCTCCCGGGACAGAAACGAGCAGTACTTC.

The sample holds one count of this clone. The DNA of the CDR3 is TGTGCCAGCAAGTTAGTTCGAGACAGGGGTCAAGGAAACACCATATATTTT. Translated, it gives CASKLVRDRGQGNTIYF. The rearrangement joins TRBV28 to TRBJ1-3, with TRBD1 matching over 8 bases. Trimming at V came to 7 bases and at J to 4 bases, leaving 15 bases not matched to a gene. Germline CDR1 and CDR2: MDHEN and SYDVKM. This CDR3 has 17 residues.

The chain has TRBV7-2 and TRBJ2-2; 8 nucleotides agree with TRBD2. CDR3 size: 16 residues. Germline V lookup: CDR1 SGHTA, CDR2 FQGNSA. Unmatched junction bases numbered 8, after V lost 2 bases and J lost 6 bases. CDR3: CASSLYGGDFSGELFF. The CDR3 DNA reads as TGTGCCAGCAGCTTATACGGGGGGGACTTCTCCGGGGAGCTGTTTTTT.

The chain has TRBV19 and TRBJ2-7; a possible D gene is TRBD1 (6 bases). V lost 1 base and J lost 3, with 19 bases in between. This CDR3 has 17 residues. Looked up from germline, CDR1 is LNHDA and CDR2 is SQIVND (reference sequence). CDR3 loop: CASSIGGSATGSYEQYF. The CDR3 DNA follows: TGTGCCAGTAGTATAGGGGGTTCGGCGACAGGAAGCTACGAGCAGTACTTC.

The V call is TRBV10-3, the J call TRBJ2-5; the match to TRBD2 covers 12 bases. J lost 1 base, V lost 6 bases, and 3 bases had no gene match. This CDR3 comprises 15 residues. CDR1 ENHRY and CDR2 SYGVKD come from the germline V gene. CDR3 loop: CAIRLAGGSQETQYF. CDR3 nucleotide sequence: TGTGCCATCAGACTAGCGGGAGGTTCCCAAGAGACCCAGTACTTC.

The chain combines TRBV9 with TRBJ2-2; D gene ambiguous. The CDR3 has 14 amino acids. V lost 3 bases and J lost 6, with 12 bases in between. In germline, CDR1 is SGDLS, CDR2 YYNGEE. This chain's CDR3 is CASSEHGAPGELFF. DNA of the CDR3: TGTGCCAGCAGCGAACATGGAGCTCCCGGGGAGCTGTTTTTT.

This clone was observed a handful of times. The CDR3 sequence: CASSLLRDNSPLHF. As DNA, the CDR3 is TGTGCCAGCAGTTTACTCCGGGATAATTCACCCCTCCACTTT. The chain employs TRBV27 and TRBJ1-6; unclear D gene. The CDR3 totals 14 residues. The germline V gene has CDR1 MNHEY and CDR2 SMNVEV (reference sequence). V was pared by 2 bases and J by 5 bases, with 7 bases between.

The DNA of the CDR3 is TGTGCCAGCAGCCAAGCGAGGGGGACACCCCTGTTTTTT. Translated, it gives CASSQARGTPLFF. This chain connects TRBV14 to TRBJ1-4, with D possibly TRBD1 on 6 matching bases. V shed 1 base and J shed 14 bases, with 14 bases lying between them. This CDR3 comprises 13 residues. Germline assignment: CDR1 SGHDN and CDR2 FVKESK.

For this clone: A read error may produce the germline difference seen at one junction end. V usage is TRBV5-6 and J usage is TRBJ1-2, with TRBD1 identical over 9 bases. Per the germline V gene, CDR1 is SGHDT and CDR2 is YYEEEE. The CDR3 is 13 amino acids. CDR3 coding DNA: TGTGCCAGCAGCTTGGCGGGACAGGGACTACAGCCCTTC. Translated, it gives CASSLAGQGLQPF.

The gene calls are TRBV7-2 and TRBJ2-7; D is uncertain. Per the germline V gene, CDR1 is SGHTA and CDR2 is FQGNSA. This CDR3 region has 15 residues. V was shortened by 0 bases and J by 0 bases, with 9 bases between the two germline ends. CDR3 nucleotides: TGTGCCAGCAGCTTAGCGGCTAGTTACTCCTACGAGCAGTACTTC. Protein product: CASSLAASYSYEQYF.

This chain links TRBV6-5 with TRBJ1-2; 10 nucleotides align to TRBD1. V lost 8 bases to trimming and J lost 4 bases; unmatched junction nucleotides: 7. Germline CDR1 is MNHEY and CDR2 is SVGAGI. The length of the CDR3 is 14 residues. CDR3 protein: CASQRQGAGYGYTF. The CDR3 DNA reads as TGTGCCAGCCAGCGACAGGGGGCAGGCTATGGCTACACCTTC.

This clone was recorded only once. The gene calls are TRBV3-1 (or the pseudogene TRBV3-2) and TRBJ1-6; 10 nucleotides line up with TRBD1. The CDR3 has 16 residues. Germline-derived CDR1 and CDR2 are LGHDT and YNNKEL (reference sequence). V trimming: 4 bases; J trimming: 10 bases; junction bases outside the gene matches: 10. The CDR3 is CASSRAGTGVGSPLHF. The DNA for the CDR3 is TGTGCCAGCAGCCGCGCCGGGACAGGGGTTGGGTCACCCCTCCACTTT.

The chain is built from TRBV27 and TRBJ2-7, with 13 nucleotides matching TRBD2. Per the germline V gene, CDR1 is MNHEY and CDR2 is SMNVEV (reference sequence). J was trimmed by 2 bases and V by 6 bases; bases with no gene match: 4. The CDR3 runs to 15 residues. DNA for the CDR3: TGTGCCAGCAGCCGGGGACTAGCGGGGACCTACGAGCAGTACTTC. The encoded protein is CASSRGLAGTYEQYF.

The chain carries TRBV4-1 and TRBJ1-5, with 7 bases fitting TRBD1. Unmatched junction bases numbered 7, after V lost 3 bases and J lost 5 bases. The CDR3 totals 15 residues. CDR1 and CDR2 from the germline V gene are MGHRA and YSYEKL. In nucleotides, the CDR3 is TGCGCCAGCAGCCATATCACAGGGGAGTATCAGCCCCAGCATTTT. Amino acids: CASSHITGEYQPQHF.

The CDR3 bases are TGTGCCAGCAGCGACAGGGCCTGGAACACTGAAGCTTTCTTT. Its protein product is CASSDRAWNTEAFF. The chain joins TRBV2 to TRBJ1-1, with 7 bases that match TRBD1. CDR3 length: 14 amino acids. V was clipped by 6 bases and J by 1 base; unmatched bases: 5. Germline V gene data show CDR1 as SNHLY and CDR2 as FYNNEI.

This chain joins TRBV29-1 and TRBJ1-1; D unresolved. This CDR3 is built from 12 residues. The V gene lost 4 bases and the J gene lost 2 bases, with 8 bases spanning the gap. Germline V gives CDR1 SQVTM, CDR2 ANQGSEA. The CDR3 DNA reads as TGCAGCGTTGTCTCGGGAAACACTGAAGCTTTCTTT. This sequence encodes CSVVSGNTEAFF. The full variable domain, with the rest looked up from reference TRBV29-1 and TRBJ1-1, is SAVISQKPSRDICQRGTSLTIQCQVDSQVTMMFWYRQQPGQSLTLIATANQGSEATYESGFVIDKFPISRPNLTFSTLTVSNMSPEDSSIYLCSVVSGNTEAFFGQGTRLTVV.

This chain uses TRBV28 with TRBJ2-7; TRBD1 matches at 10 bases. The ends lost 5 bases at V and 2 bases at J; junction bases unmatched: 3. This CDR3 is built from 14 residues. Germline loops: CDR1 MDHEN, CDR2 SYDVKM. CDR3 coding DNA: TGTGCCAGCAGTAGGACAGGGGGAACCTACGAGCAGTACTTC. The encoded protein is CASSRTGGTYEQYF.

The V and J genes are TRBV11-3 and TRBJ2-1, with TRBD1 matching over 7 bases. Germline V gene data show CDR1 as SGHNT and CDR2 as YENEEA. The CDR3 is 15 amino acids. V trimming: 1 base; J trimming: 6 bases; junction bases outside the gene matches: 6. CDR3 protein: CASSLGSRGINEQFF. DNA of the CDR3: TGTGCCAGCAGCTTAGGGTCCAGGGGGATCAATGAGCAGTTCTTC.

The chain has TRBV21-1 and TRBJ2-7; the D segment call TRBD1 is taken from the table without a DNA check. TRBV21-1 is an annotated pseudogene. The CDR3 totals 13 residues. CDR3 DNA sequence: TGTGCCAGCAGCAGGGAGGGGGAGACAGGGGAGTACTTC. Residues: CASSREGETGEYF.

V usage is TRBV10-3 and J usage is TRBJ2-5; 10 bases fit TRBD1. The trim removed 4 bases at V and 5 bases at J, leaving 7 bases unmatched. CDR3 length: 15 residues. The germline CDR1 and CDR2 sequences are ENHRY and SYGVKD. The CDR3 here is CAISVETGGLETQYF. The CDR3, as DNA: TGTGCCATCAGTGTCGAGACAGGGGGCTTGGAGACCCAGTACTTC.

The rearrangement links TRBV6-1 to TRBJ2-7; 8 nucleotides match TRBD1. CDR1 and CDR2 (germline): MNHNS, SASEGT. The CDR3 totals 16 residues. Trimming took 3 bases from V and 2 from J; bases not matched to a gene: 9. The CDR3 spells CASSDYGTGPTYEQYF. As DNA, the CDR3 is TGTGCCAGCAGTGACTACGGGACAGGTCCTACCTACGAGCAGTACTTC.

This chain uses TRBV5-1 with TRBJ1-1; the match to TRBD1 covers 11 bases. V lost 6 bases to trimming and J lost 4 bases; unmatched junction nucleotides: 8. The CDR3 length is 15 residues. CDR1 is SGHRS, CDR2 YFSETQ, per germline. CDR3: CASTRGTGGSTEAFF. CDR3 DNA: TGCGCCAGCACCAGGGGGACAGGGGGGAGCACTGAAGCTTTCTTT. The variable domain in full, completed from reference TRBV5-1 and TRBJ1-1, reads KAGVTQTPRYLIKTRGQQVTLSCSPISGHRSVSWYQQTPGQGLQFLFEYFSETQRNKGNFPGRFSGRQFSNSRSEMNVSTLELGDSALYLCASTRGTGGSTEAFFGQGTRLTVV.

This clone was seen just once. The chain recombines TRBV6-5 with TRBJ1-2; TRBD1 matches 7 bases. With V trimmed by 0 bases and J by 1 base, 2 bases remained unmatched. The CDR3 extends over 15 amino acids. Germline CDR1 and CDR2: MNHEY and SVGAGI. Written as DNA, the CDR3 is TGTGCCAGCAGTTACTCACGACAGGGTAACTATGGCTACACCTTC. Protein: CASSYSRQGNYGYTF.

The CDR3 is CASSYSGGPQHF. The CDR3, as DNA: TGTGCCAGCAGTTACTCAGGGGGCCCCCAGCATTTT. The chain couples TRBV6-5 to TRBJ1-5; 7 bases agree with TRBD1. Germline loops: CDR1 MNHEY, CDR2 SVGAGI. The V and J ends lost 0 bases and 10 bases, in that order; junction bases with no gene match: 0. This CDR3 is 12 amino acids long.

The chain is built from TRBV4-1 and TRBJ1-3; 8 bases line up with TRBD1. CDR1 is MGHRA and CDR2 is YSYEKL in the germline V gene. The V and J ends lost 0 bases and 0 bases, in that order; junction bases with no gene match: 4. This CDR3 is built from 17 residues. The CDR3 sequence: CASSQDGDRPSGNTIYF. Written as DNA, the CDR3 is TGCGCCAGCAGCCAAGACGGGGACAGGCCCTCTGGAAACACCATATATTTT.